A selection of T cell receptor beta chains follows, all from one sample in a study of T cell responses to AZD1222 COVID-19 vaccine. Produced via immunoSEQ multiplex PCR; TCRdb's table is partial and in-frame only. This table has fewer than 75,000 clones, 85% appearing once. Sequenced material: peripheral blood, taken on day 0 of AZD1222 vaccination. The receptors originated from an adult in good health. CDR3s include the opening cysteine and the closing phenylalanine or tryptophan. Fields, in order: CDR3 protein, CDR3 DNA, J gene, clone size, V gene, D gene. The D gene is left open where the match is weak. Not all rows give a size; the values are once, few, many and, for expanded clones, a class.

CDR3 protein: CAISESGGGGGYTF
CDR3 DNA: TGTGCCATCAGTGAGTCAGGGGGAGGAGGAGGCTACACCTTC
J gene: TRBJ1-2
clone size: -
V gene: TRBV10-3
D gene: -

CDR3 protein: CASSLYRDGYTF
CDR3 DNA: TGTGCCAGCAGCTTATATAGGGATGGCTACACCTTC
J gene: TRBJ1-2
clone size: -
V gene: TRBV7-9
D gene: -

CDR3 protein: CASSLPGTERSPPRNSPLHF
CDR3 DNA: TGTGCCAGCAGTCTCCCGGGGACAGAGAGAAGCCCTCCACGCAATTCACCCCTCCACTTT
J gene: TRBJ1-6
clone size: once
V gene: TRBV6-6
D gene: TRBD1

CDR3 protein: CASSYGLAVGGELFF
CDR3 DNA: TGTGCCAGCAGCTACGGACTAGCGGTGGGCGGGGAGCTGTTTTTT
J gene: TRBJ2-2
clone size: -
V gene: TRBV7-2
D gene: TRBD2

CDR3 protein: CASRGDLTDTQYF
CDR3 DNA: TGTGCCAGCAGGGGGGACTTGACAGATACGCAGTATTTT
J gene: TRBJ2-3
clone size: -
V gene: TRBV5-8
D gene: -

CDR3 protein: CASSVEVGARSSYGYTF
CDR3 DNA: TGTGCCAGCAGCGTAGAGGTGGGGGCGCGGAGCAGCTATGGCTACACCTTC
J gene: TRBJ1-2
clone size: -
V gene: TRBV9
D gene: -

CDR3 protein: CASSPPSTGTGELFF
CDR3 DNA: TGTGCCAGCAGCCCACCCAGTACCGGGACCGGGGAGCTGTTTTTT
J gene: TRBJ2-2
clone size: -
V gene: TRBV7-2
D gene: -

CDR3 protein: CASSSGGYTAFF
CDR3 DNA: TGTGCCAGCAGTTCAGGGGGTTACACAGCTTTCTTT
J gene: TRBJ1-1
clone size: -
V gene: TRBV12-3/TRBV12-4
D gene: TRBD1

CDR3 protein: CASSFPGTYYGYTF
CDR3 DNA: TGTGCCAGCAGTTTTCCCGGGACCTACTATGGCTACACCTTC
J gene: TRBJ1-2
clone size: -
V gene: TRBV28
D gene: -

CDR3 protein: CSGGGRQETQYF
CDR3 DNA: TGCAGCGGCGGTGGTAGGCAAGAGACCCAGTACTTC
J gene: TRBJ2-5
clone size: few
V gene: TRBV29-1
D gene: -

CDR3 protein: CASSFWDSPYEQYF
CDR3 DNA: TGTGCCAGCAGCTTTTGGGACAGTCCCTACGAGCAGTACTTC
J gene: TRBJ2-7
clone size: -
V gene: TRBV5-4
D gene: TRBD1

CDR3 protein: CASRVGQGVQPQHF
CDR3 DNA: TGTGCCAGCAGAGTGGGACAGGGGGTTCAGCCCCAGCATTTT
J gene: TRBJ1-5
clone size: -
V gene: TRBV2
D gene: TRBD1

CDR3 protein: CASSDRVQGYTF
CDR3 DNA: TGTGCCAGCAGTGACAGGGTTCAGGGCTACACCTTC
J gene: TRBJ1-2
clone size: -
V gene: TRBV25-1
D gene: -

CDR3 protein: CASRDKGYDTQYF
CDR3 DNA: TGTGCCAGCCGGGACAAGGGGTACGATACGCAGTATTTT
J gene: TRBJ2-3
clone size: -
V gene: TRBV6-5
D gene: -

CDR3 protein: CASSLALARVHGYTF
CDR3 DNA: TGTGCCAGCAGCTTAGCGCTCGCCAGGGTCCATGGCTACACCTTC
J gene: TRBJ1-2
clone size: -
V gene: TRBV7-9
D gene: -

CDR3 protein: CASSRTSGGTGELFF
CDR3 DNA: TGCGCCAGCAGCCGGACTAGCGGGGGCACCGGGGAGCTGTTTTTT
J gene: TRBJ2-2
clone size: once
V gene: TRBV5-1
D gene: TRBD2

CDR3 protein: CASSQVSSNQPQHF
CDR3 DNA: TGTGCCAGCAGCCAAGTATCTAGCAATCAGCCCCAGCATTTT
J gene: TRBJ1-5
clone size: -
V gene: TRBV3-1/TRBV3-2
D gene: -

CDR3 protein: CASSSVAGAAQPQHF
CDR3 DNA: TGTGCCAGCAGCTCAGTAGCCGGGGCCGCTCAGCCCCAGCATTTT
J gene: TRBJ1-5
clone size: once
V gene: TRBV7-6
D gene: -

CDR3 protein: CASSSDPTGSNYGYTF
CDR3 DNA: TGTGCCAGCAGCTCTGACCCGACAGGGAGTAACTATGGCTACACCTTC
J gene: TRBJ1-2
clone size: -
V gene: TRBV7-8
D gene: TRBD1

CDR3 protein: CSVEPLHGLGYGYTF
CDR3 DNA: TGCAGCGTTGAGCCTTTACACGGACTTGGGTACGGCTACACCTTC
J gene: TRBJ1-2
clone size: -
V gene: TRBV29-1
D gene: -

CDR3 protein: CASRSGDRGLRNTEAFF
CDR3 DNA: TGTGCCAGCAGGTCCGGGGACAGGGGGCTTAGGAACACTGAAGCTTTCTTT
J gene: TRBJ1-1
clone size: -
V gene: TRBV27
D gene: TRBD1

CDR3 protein: CATSPRGLRTEAFF
CDR3 DNA: TGTGCCACCAGCCCTCGAGGGTTGCGCACTGAAGCTTTCTTT
J gene: TRBJ1-1
clone size: once
V gene: TRBV15
D gene: -

CDR3 protein: CASSLSSGNTIYF
CDR3 DNA: TGTGCCAGCAGCTTATCGTCTGGAAACACCATATATTTT
J gene: TRBJ1-3
clone size: -
V gene: TRBV7-6
D gene: -

CDR3 protein: CASSLDTSYEQYF
CDR3 DNA: TGTGCCAGCAGCCTGGACACTAGCTACGAGCAGTACTTC
J gene: TRBJ2-7
clone size: -
V gene: TRBV7-9
D gene: -

CDR3 protein: CASSVQGSLEQYF
CDR3 DNA: TGTGCCAGCAGTGTACAGGGGAGTCTCGAGCAGTACTTC
J gene: TRBJ2-7
clone size: once
V gene: TRBV25-1
D gene: TRBD1

CDR3 protein: CASSFRTGGGNSPLHF
CDR3 DNA: TGTGCCAGCAGCTTTAGAACAGGGGGCGGGAATTCACCCCTCCACTTT
J gene: TRBJ1-6
clone size: -
V gene: TRBV7-9
D gene: TRBD1

CDR3 protein: CASSQSGGLNQPQHF
CDR3 DNA: TGTGCCAGCAGCCAATCTGGTGGGTTGAATCAGCCCCAGCATTTT
J gene: TRBJ1-5
clone size: once
V gene: TRBV16
D gene: -

CDR3 protein: CASSLGAIQETQYF
CDR3 DNA: TGCGCCAGCAGCTTGGGGGCAATCCAAGAGACCCAGTACTTC
J gene: TRBJ2-5
clone size: -
V gene: TRBV5-1
D gene: -

CDR3 protein: CASSETARRGYTF
CDR3 DNA: TGTGCCAGTAGTGAGACAGCGAGGAGGGGCTACACCTTC
J gene: TRBJ1-2
clone size: -
V gene: TRBV19
D gene: -

CDR3 protein: CASRLASNQPQHF
CDR3 DNA: TGTGCCAGCAGATTAGCAAGCAATCAGCCCCAGCATTTT
J gene: TRBJ1-5
clone size: once
V gene: TRBV6-5
D gene: -

CDR3 protein: CASSQVGRRDTQYF
CDR3 DNA: TGTGCCAGCAGCCAAGTTGGGAGGCGAGATACGCAGTATTTT
J gene: TRBJ2-3
clone size: -
V gene: TRBV3-1/TRBV3-2
D gene: -

CDR3 protein: CAWIPGSPNYGYTF
CDR3 DNA: TGTGCCTGGATCCCAGGCTCCCCTAACTATGGCTACACCTTC
J gene: TRBJ1-2
clone size: once
V gene: TRBV30
D gene: -

CDR3 protein: CASAGHHEQYF
CDR3 DNA: TGTGCCAGTGCGGGACACCACGAGCAGTACTTC
J gene: TRBJ2-7
clone size: few
V gene: TRBV19
D gene: -

CDR3 protein: CASSQSYEQYF
CDR3 DNA: TGTGCCAGCAGCCAAAGTTACGAGCAGTACTTC
J gene: TRBJ2-7
clone size: -
V gene: TRBV14
D gene: -

CDR3 protein: CASRYTGTASSYEQYF
CDR3 DNA: TGTGCCAGCAGATATACCGGGACAGCGAGCTCCTACGAGCAGTACTTC
J gene: TRBJ2-7
clone size: once
V gene: TRBV5-6
D gene: TRBD1

CDR3 protein: CASSQLSGSYEQYF
CDR3 DNA: TGTGCCAGCAGCCAACTTAGCGGAAGCTACGAGCAGTACTTC
J gene: TRBJ2-7
clone size: -
V gene: TRBV5-4
D gene: -

CDR3 protein: CASSSGQGVDTGELFF
CDR3 DNA: TGCGCCAGCAGCTCGGGACAGGGGGTGGACACCGGGGAGCTGTTTTTT
J gene: TRBJ2-2
clone size: -
V gene: TRBV5-1
D gene: TRBD1

CDR3 protein: CASRRGGGNTIYF
CDR3 DNA: TGTGCCAGCAGGAGGGGTGGTGGAAACACCATATATTTT
J gene: TRBJ1-3
clone size: -
V gene: TRBV9
D gene: -

CDR3 protein: CASSPGGYSPLHF
CDR3 DNA: TGTGCCAGCAGCCCCGGGGGGTATTCACCCCTCCACTTT
J gene: TRBJ1-6
clone size: -
V gene: TRBV7-8
D gene: -